These T cell receptor beta chains were read from a single sample in a study of blood T cell repertoires in COVID-19. Libraries were prepared by immunoSEQ multiplex PCR; TCRdb keeps only in-frame clonotypes and omits some of them. The data hold some 180,000 clones, with around 90% observed a single time. Input material: peripheral blood. The receptors here all came from a middle-aged man with acute or convalescent COVID-19. Both conserved end residues are part of each CDR3. D genes are given only for firm matches. A clone size is listed for some rows: how often the clone was seen (once, few, many), or a class if it is expanded.

d_call j_call clone_size v_call cdr3_nt cdr3_aa
TRBD2 TRBJ2-1 - TRBV6-6 TGTGCCAGCAGTCCCAAGGGAGGTGCGGGGGGATCTGAGCAGTTCTTC CASSPKGGAGGSEQFF
TRBD2 TRBJ2-3 - TRBV9 TGTGCCAGCAGCGTAGGTAGCGGGGGGGCATTTGATACGCAGTATTTT CASSVGSGGAFDTQYF
- TRBJ1-2 - TRBV3-1/TRBV3-2 TGTGCCAGCAGCCAAGGGGGCGATGGCTACACCTTC CASSQGGDGYTF
TRBD2 TRBJ2-3 - TRBV9 TGTGCCAGCAGCGCCCTCGGGACGACTAGCACAGCGACGCAGTATTTT CASSALGTTSTATQYF
TRBD2 TRBJ2-1 - TRBV5-4 TGTGCCAGCAGCCCCCAACTAGCGGGGCGGGGCAATGAGCAGTTCTTC CASSPQLAGRGNEQFF
- TRBJ2-1 - TRBV24-1 TGTGCCACCTTGCCGGGGGAGAGGAACAATGAGCAGTTCTTC CATLPGERNNEQFF
- TRBJ1-3 few TRBV6-6 TGTGCCAGCATGGGGGCCACTGGAAACACCATATATTTT CASMGATGNTIYF
- TRBJ2-4 once TRBV9 TGTGCCAGCAGCGCTAAAGGTGGCAGGGGAAACATTCAGTACTTC CASSAKGGRGNIQYF
- TRBJ1-1 - TRBV19 TGTGCCAGCAAAAGCCAAGCCGGGAACACTGAAGCTTTCTTT CASKSQAGNTEAFF
- TRBJ1-1 - TRBV7-9 TGTGCCGGCAGCGAGATGAACACTGAAGCTTTCTTT CAGSEMNTEAFF
TRBD1 TRBJ1-4 once TRBV18 TGTGCCAGCCGCCCGGGACAGATTGAAAAACTGTTTTTT CASRPGQIEKLFF
TRBD1 TRBJ2-1 - TRBV3-1/TRBV3-2 TGTGCCAGCAGCCAACCGGGACAGGGTGTCTATGAGCAGTTCTTC CASSQPGQGVYEQFF
TRBD1 TRBJ2-7 - TRBV6-6 TGTGCCAGCACACCGGGACAGGGTCCCTACGAGCAGTACTTC CASTPGQGPYEQYF
- TRBJ2-7 - TRBV11-2 TGTGCCAGCAGCTTAGTGCGGCAGCAGTACTTC CASSLVRQQYF
TRBD1 TRBJ2-3 - TRBV12-5 TGTGCTAGTGGTTTGGGAAACAGGGGAAACACAGATACGCAGTATTTT CASGLGNRGNTDTQYF
- TRBJ1-1 - TRBV3-1/TRBV3-2 TGTGCCAGCAGCCAAGAGGTCTTTAAGGGGTTGGCTGAAGCTTTCTTT CASSQEVFKGLAEAFF
- TRBJ2-2 - TRBV7-2 TGTGCCAGCAGCTTAGCCGGGACATGGGGAACCGGGGAGCTGTTTTTT CASSLAGTWGTGELFF
- TRBJ2-1 - TRBV7-2 TGTGCCAGCAGCTTAGTTAGGGAGTCTAATGAGCAGTTCTTC CASSLVRESNEQFF
- TRBJ2-5 - TRBV28 TGTGCCAGCAGTTTAGAGGTTATGGGGCTGTGGCAAGAGACCCAGTACTTC CASSLEVMGLWQETQYF
TRBD2 TRBJ2-3 - TRBV7-9 TGTGCCAGCAGCCCCAAGCGGGGAAATACGCAGTATTTT CASSPKRGNTQYF
- TRBJ1-2 - TRBV29-1 TGCAGCGCGACCGTGAGTGACTATGGCTACACCTTC CSATVSDYGYTF
TRBD1 TRBJ1-3 - TRBV14 TGTGCCAGCAGCCCGACGGACAGGGAGGACACCATATATTTT CASSPTDREDTIYF